Given below is one TCR beta chain in context. Its recognized antigen is unknown. Base qualities are not provided; no much larger clone lies one nucleotide away. Whole blood was collected in K2EDTA tubes by collaborating institutions according to the institutions' own protocols. For TCRbeta analysis, collaborators shipped samples in one of three forms: frozen whole blood, isolated PBMCs, or DNA extracted from either of those sample types. The immunoSEQ Assay, a bias-controlled multiplex PCR, was used to amplify TCRbeta CDR3 regions from genomic DNA. Per the authors' processing: The number of nucleated cells in each sample was estimated from the amplification of reference gene primers within the assay. To quantify the absolute abundance of each unique TCRbeta CDR3 rearrangement, sequence reads were collapsed and filtered. Productive Simpson clonality was computed per sample as the square root of Simpson's diversity index over productive rearrangements. The table was pulled from immuneACCESS by TCRdb, which kept in-frame rearrangements only. Such tables lose some clones; where checked, under half of the loss comes from unresolved V genes, and the rest has no known cause. V and J calls plus clone size are reproduced from that table; the DNA served to infer D and trimming. A total of 310,000 or so clones appear in this sample, 88% of them only once. Together, the top ten hold 3% to 4% of the sample.

This sample is drawn from a study of blood T cell repertoires in COVID-19 (TCRdb year 2020). Context from the whole study: Samples covering the acute and convalescent phases of COVID-19 were provided by collaborators in the United States, Italy and Spain. The material from the prospective study consisted of cDNA or gDNA derived from T cells, B-cell-depleted T cells, or PBMCs. The dataset comprised deeply sampled blood TCRbeta repertoires from subjects exposed to, actively infected with, or recovered from COVID-19. A freely available public database, intended as a resource for researchers studying the immune response to SARS-CoV-2, is where the repertoires were released. The samples were drawn from the first 160 participants of the ongoing ImmuneRACE study and from over 950 subjects provided by 6 global collaborators. Sample metadata almost always included a de-identified subject ID, COVID-19 status, age in years and sex. HLA class I and class II types, where available, came from metadata supplied by the sample provider rather than from assay-based typing.

General findings and caveats noted by the study authors: The quantity of clinical and demographic metadata differed by source and by participant and was supplied without curation.

The CDR3 numbers 15 residues from cysteine through phenylalanine. The only DNA kept is the CDR3, 45 bases in frame from the first base. V drops 6 bases and J drops 4 bases, leaving 16 bases in between. CDR1 and CDR2 (SGHAT, FQDESV) derive from the germline V gene (reference sequence). The sequence derives from a woman aged 50 to 60 with active or convalescent COVID-19. This sequence uses TRBV11-1 and TRBJ1-3, with a weak D call of TRBD1 (6 bases match). Sequenced: peripheral blood. The CDR3: CASSPSPGTGNTIYF. At the DNA level, the sequence is TGTGCCAGCAGTCCCTCTCCCGGGACAGGAAACACCATATATTTT.